A single T cell receptor beta chain is shown here with its context. The CDR3 length is 13 residues. The germline V and J ends were trimmed by 6 bases and 6 bases, with 12 bases remaining between them. Looked up from germline, CDR1 is MNHNS and CDR2 is SASEGT. The PCR ran on 60 Vbeta and 13 Jbeta primers. The assay was immunoSEQ multiplex PCR, and TCRdb's table has in-frame clones only and misses some. The sample has around 100,000 clones, around 67% seen once; the top ten hold 2.5% to 4%. The data stem from a study of cytomegalovirus exposure and HLA in healthy donors. The chain joins TRBV6-1 to TRBJ1-3; possibly TRBD1 for D (5 bases). The sample consisted of PBMCs. The TCR sequence derives from a woman aged 45 to 65 in good health and CMV-seronegative. The CDR3 DNA reads TGTGCCAGCAGGCGCAGGGCCGAAAACACCATATATTTT. The encoded protein is CASRRRAENTIYF.